The sample holds many counts of the clone carrying this TCR beta chain. The data originate from a study of T cells after yellow fever vaccination. The CDR3 totals 15 residues. Germline trimming cut 0 bases from V and 7 bases from J; bases unmatched to any gene: 4. In germline, CDR1 is SGHRS, CDR2 YFSETQ. TCR cDNA, made by 5'RACE template switching, carried an added universal primer site and UMIs. MiXCR, applied by TCRdb to the 5' RACE reads, yields one record per CDR3 protein. Among more than 250,000 distinct CDR3 sequences listed, 6.8% were seen once. The chain recombines TRBV5-1 with TRBJ2-1, with TRBD2 matching over 10 bases. The sequencing used PBMCs, collected approximately 40 days after the first yellow fever vaccination. The receptor was derived from a young man who received the YFV17D yellow fever vaccine. Written as DNA, the CDR3 is TGCGCCAGCAGCTTGGATCCTAGCGGGGGTAATGAGCAGTTCTTC. Protein: CASSLDPSGGNEQFF.